This TCR beta chain stems from a study of T cells expressing NK-cell markers (dated by TCRdb to about 2020). A note on the overall study: TCR beta-chain repertoires were profiled in sorted CD3+CD56+NKG2C+, CD3+CD56+NKG2C- and CD3+CD56-NKG2C+ T-cell subsets from roughly eight donors. The study sequenced eight donors, all healthy volunteers chosen at random: three men and five women. Illumina HiSeq 2000/2500, MiSeq or NextSeq was used to sequence libraries as 2 x 150 bp reads. Seven of the eight sequenced donors were HCMV-seropositive and one was HCMV-seronegative.

A commercial ELISA kit detecting HCMV-specific IgG in serum was used to determine HCMV serostatus. Peripheral blood mononuclear cells were isolated from blood by Ficoll density gradient centrifugation. Details on this clonotype: Its antigen target is currently unknown.

Instrument used: Illumina HiSeq 2000. TCR beta cDNA libraries were prepared using 5'RACE template switching, which introduced a universal primer site and unique molecular identifiers. cDNA synthesis was primed from the TCR beta constant segment, followed by two successive PCR amplification steps. Regarding the original processing steps: MIGEC was used to demultiplex reads and group the reads by UMI, and MiTCR was used to assemble and quantify clonotypes. To remove erroneous sequences, TCR cDNA sequences were retained only when supported by two or more reads. The tcR package was used for downstream repertoire analysis, and clonotypes were matched between fractions using CDR3 nucleotide sequence together with V segment. VDJmatch was used to annotate antigen specificity against VDJdb, with one amino acid substitution in CDR3 allowed. TCRdb reprocessed the reads and lists each CDR3 protein sequence as a single entry, with no DNA. Clone size and V and J calls follow TCRdb, not the original study. For this sample, the table gives 300,000 to 500,000 distinct CDR3 sequences. Around 10% of the sample is held by the ten biggest clonotypes.

Based on the germline V gene, the CDR1 and CDR2 sequences are SQVTM and ANQGSEA. The CDR3 measures 16 amino acids from cysteine to phenylalanine. No DNA appears here. What the work shows at the level of the full study, not this receptor alone: It remained unclear whether the expanded NKG2C-expressing T cell clones were specific for HCMV antigens. Those dominant clonotypes were again the most abundant among CD3+CD56-NKG2C+ cells in a few donors, at roughly 28.3-65%. In six donors, the dominant CD3+CD56+NKG2C+ clonotypes ranked among the top 10 CD8+ clonotypes, making up 1.0-7.0% of CD8+ T cells.

The rearranged segments are TRBV29-1 and TRBJ2-2; TCRdb designates TRBD2, a call that cannot be tested without DNA. The TCR comes from a woman in her forties or fifties in good health. Donor details come from another sample of the same person, matched by shared clones. The sample consisted of blood T cells: a sorted CD56 or NKG2C T cell subset, CD4+ or CD8+ T cells, or bulk PBMC T cells (not recorded which). The CDR3 amino acid sequence is: CSVEDAVAGVPGELFF.